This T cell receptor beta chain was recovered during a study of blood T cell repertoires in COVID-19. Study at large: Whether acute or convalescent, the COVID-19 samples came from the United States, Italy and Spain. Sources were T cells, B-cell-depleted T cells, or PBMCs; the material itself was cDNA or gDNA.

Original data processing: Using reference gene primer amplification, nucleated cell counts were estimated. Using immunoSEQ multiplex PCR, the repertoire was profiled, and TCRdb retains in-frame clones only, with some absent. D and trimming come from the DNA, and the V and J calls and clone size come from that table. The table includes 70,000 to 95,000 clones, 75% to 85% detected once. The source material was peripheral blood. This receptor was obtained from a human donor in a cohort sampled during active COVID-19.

DNA of the CDR3: TGTGCCAGCACCCCCCCGCCCAGGGGTAACACTGAAGCTTTCTTT. Its protein product is CASTPPPRGNTEAFF. The V call is TRBV6-6, the J call TRBJ1-1, with a tentative D call TRBD1 (6 bases). The germline V gene has CDR1 MNHNY and CDR2 SVGAGI (reference sequence). Trimming stripped 7 bases from V and 2 bases from J, with 17 bases between. CDR3 length: 15 residues.